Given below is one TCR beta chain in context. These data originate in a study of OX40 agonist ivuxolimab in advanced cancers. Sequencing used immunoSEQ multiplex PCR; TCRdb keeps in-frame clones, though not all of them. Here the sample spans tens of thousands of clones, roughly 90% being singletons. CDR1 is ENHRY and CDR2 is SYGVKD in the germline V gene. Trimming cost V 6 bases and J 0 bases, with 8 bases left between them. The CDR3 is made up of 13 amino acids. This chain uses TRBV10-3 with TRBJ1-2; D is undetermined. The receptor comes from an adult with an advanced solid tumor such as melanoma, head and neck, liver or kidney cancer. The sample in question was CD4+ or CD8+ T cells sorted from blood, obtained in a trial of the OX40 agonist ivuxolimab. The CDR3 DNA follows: TGTGCCATCAGGGGAGGGTCTAACTATGGCTACACCTTC. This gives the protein CAIRGGSNYGYTF.